These 18 T cell receptor beta chains were sequenced from one sample in a study of cytomegalovirus exposure and HLA in healthy donors. 60 Vbeta and 13 Jbeta primers were used in PCR. The table came from immunoSEQ multiplex PCR; TCRdb's copy has only in-frame clones and leaves some out. The sample yields around 190,000 clones, roughly 72% seen once. The sample consisted of PBMCs. Receptors originate from a man aged 25 to 45 in good health and CMV-seronegative.

The chain recombines TRBV7-3 with TRBJ2-7; TRBD1 matches at 10 bases. The CDR3 has 13 amino acids. Germline V gene lookup returns CDR1 SGHTA and CDR2 FQGTGA. V lost 5 bases, J lost 6 bases, and 4 bases stayed unmatched. CDR3 nucleotides: TGTGCCAGCAGCGCCCGGACAGGGGGCGAGCAGTACTTC. Its translation: CASSARTGGEQYF. The entire variable domain, with the rest obtained from reference TRBV7-3 and TRBJ2-7, is as follows: GAGVSQTPSNKVTEKGKYVELRCDPISGHTALYWYRQSLGQGPEFLIYFQGTGAADDSGLPNDRFFAVRPEGSVSTLKIQRTERGDSAVYLCASSARTGGEQYFGPGTRLTVT.

The V gene is TRBV5-6, the J gene TRBJ2-7; 7 bases align to TRBD1. The CDR3 is 16 residues long. V gave up 0 bases and J gave up 0 bases; unmatched junction bases: 6. The germline V gene encodes CDR1 SGHDT and CDR2 YYEEEE. CDR3 bases: TGTGCCAGCAGCTTGGACAGGGGCCTCCTCTCCTACGAGCAGTACTTC. It yields the protein CASSLDRGLLSYEQYF.

This clone was recorded once. The chain joins TRBV7-9 to TRBJ2-1, with TRBD2 identical over 8 bases. This CDR3 is built from 17 residues. V shed 6 bases and J 3 bases; nucleotides not matched to a gene: 13. Germline loops: CDR1 SEHNR, CDR2 FQNEAQ (reference sequence). DNA of the CDR3: TGTGCCAGCAGGGGCACCCAGCGGGAGAGATTCTACAATGAGCAGTTCTTC. Its protein product is CASRGTQRERFYNEQFF.

For the CDR3, the DNA is TGCAGCGTTGAAGGGAGACAGGGACCTTTTGGTGGCTACACCTTC. Protein product: CSVEGRQGPFGGYTF. The V call is TRBV29-1, the J call TRBJ1-2, with 7 nucleotides matching TRBD1. V trimming: 1 base; J trimming: 7 bases; junction bases outside the gene matches: 12. Looked up from germline, CDR1 is SQVTM and CDR2 is ANQGSEA. This CDR3 region has 15 residues.

This chain links TRBV5-4 with TRBJ1-2; 9 bases are a match to TRBD1. V lost 0 bases and J lost 8; bases outside the gene matches: 5. The CDR3 extends over 14 amino acids. CDR1 SGHNT and CDR2 YYREEE come from the germline V gene (reference sequence). CDR3 nucleotides: TGTGCCAGCAGCTTGGAACAGGGGGCTCGAGGCTACACCTTC. Translation: CASSLEQGARGYTF.

The rearrangement uses TRBV28 and TRBJ1-5; TRBD1 matches at 7 bases. The V gene's germline CDR1 is MDHEN and CDR2 SYDVKM. CDR3 length: 18 amino acids. The V segment lost 4 bases and the J segment 2 bases; nucleotides outside the gene matches: 14. The CDR3 nucleotides are TGTGCCAGCAGTTCCGCTACTACAGGGGCCTGGGGCAATCAGCCCCAGCATTTT. It yields the protein CASSSATTGAWGNQPQHF. Variable domain in full (rest from reference TRBV28 and TRBJ1-5): DVKVTQSSRYLVKRTGEKVFLECVQDMDHENMFWYRQDPGLGLRLIYFSYDVKMKEKGDIPEGYSVSREKKERFSLILESASTNQTSMYLCASSSATTGAWGNQPQHFGDGTRLSIL.

This clone turned up a few times. This chain links TRBV18 with TRBJ2-2, with 8 nucleotides matching TRBD2. The CDR3 runs to 15 residues. Unmatched junction bases numbered 7, after V lost 2 bases and J lost 8 bases. Germline values: CDR1 KGHSH, CDR2 LQKENI. Here the CDR3 DNA reads TGTGCCAGCTCACCAAACCAAGCGGGAGTTGGGGAGCTGTTTTTT. This sequence encodes CASSPNQAGVGELFF.

The gene calls are TRBV5-1 and TRBJ2-7; a weak D match, TRBD1 (6 bases). Per germline, CDR1 SGHRS and CDR2 YFSETQ. V lost 4 bases and J 7 bases, leaving 9 bases between the germline ends. The CDR3 is made up of 11 amino acids. CDR3 in amino acids: CASSATGEQYF. As DNA, the CDR3 is TGCGCCAGCAGCGCCACAGGGGAGCAGTACTTC.

This rearrangement joins TRBV6-6 to TRBJ2-3, with 8 bases lining up with TRBD2. From germline, CDR1 is MNHNY and CDR2 SVGAGI (reference sequence). After removal of 6 bases from V and 5 bases from J, the junction contained 13 bases not matched to a gene. This CDR3 spans 16 amino acids. CDR3 in amino acids: CASRTRKAGDLDTQYF. The CDR3 DNA follows: TGTGCCAGCAGAACGCGAAAAGCGGGAGATCTAGATACGCAGTATTTT.

The chain has TRBV27 and TRBJ2-1; D perhaps matches TRBD1 (5 bases). The CDR3 consists of 17 residues. CDR1 is MNHEY, CDR2 SMNVEV, per germline (reference sequence). V was cut by 3 bases and J by 4 bases, with 19 bases left in between. CDR3 in amino acids: CASSFRQFSGLYNEQFF. The CDR3 DNA reads as TGTGCCAGCAGTTTCCGCCAGTTCTCAGGGCTATACAATGAGCAGTTCTTC.

The V and J genes are TRBV18 and TRBJ2-1; 11 bases are a match to TRBD2. Germline V gene lookup returns CDR1 KGHSH and CDR2 LQKENI. V trimming: 1 base; J trimming: 4 bases; junction bases outside the gene matches: 3. CDR3 size: 16 residues. Written as DNA, the CDR3 is TGTGCCAGCTCACCACTAGCGGGAGGGAAGTACAATGAGCAGTTCTTC. Its translation is CASSPLAGGKYNEQFF.

This clone was recorded a few times. The chain carries TRBV5-1 and TRBJ1-1; TRBD1 is a possible D gene (5 bases). CDR1 is SGHRS and CDR2 is YFSETQ in the germline V gene. The CDR3 consists of 15 residues. V was clipped by 0 bases and J by 1 base, with 10 bases between them. The CDR3 loop reads CASSLAGSWNTEAFF. The CDR3 DNA sequence: TGCGCCAGCAGCTTGGCAGGGTCTTGGAACACTGAAGCTTTCTTT.

This clone was seen a few times. The J gene is TRBJ2-7, the V gene TRBV7-2, with 8 bases lining up with TRBD2. The CDR3 is 14 amino acids. V shed 0 bases and J 4 bases; nucleotides not matched to a gene: 2. Germline values: CDR1 SGHTA, CDR2 FQGNSA. Here the CDR3 DNA reads TGTGCCAGCAGCTTAGCCGGGACTAGTTACGAGCAGTACTTC. Protein product: CASSLAGTSYEQYF.

The chain is built from TRBV7-3 and TRBJ2-2; 7 bases are a match to TRBD2. The CDR3 totals 15 residues. The trim removed 3 bases at V and 6 bases at J, leaving 7 bases unmatched. Germline V CDR1 and CDR2: SGHTA, FQGTGA. DNA of the CDR3: TGTGCCAGCAGCTTCCGTGCGGGAGTGTCCGGGGAGCTGTTTTTT. Its protein is CASSFRAGVSGELFF.

The chain recombines TRBV2 with TRBJ2-7; D possibly corresponds to TRBD2 (6 bases). The CDR3 has 12 residues. The germline CDR1 and CDR2 sequences are SNHLY and FYNNEI. V shed 7 bases and J shed 4 bases, with 11 bases lying between them. CDR3 residues: CASTGRAYEQYF. CDR3 coding DNA: TGTGCCAGCACCGGGAGAGCGTACGAGCAGTACTTC.

J is TRBJ2-1 and V is TRBV7-6, with 11 bases identical to TRBD2. The V and J ends lost 5 bases and 7 bases, in that order; junction bases with no gene match: 10. The length of the CDR3 is 16 residues. The germline gives CDR1 SGHVS, CDR2 FNYEAQ. This CDR3 is CASSVTTSGKKNEQFF. DNA for the CDR3: TGTGCCAGCAGCGTGACGACTAGCGGGAAAAAGAATGAGCAGTTCTTC. Complete variable domain (other parts from reference TRBV7-6 and TRBJ2-1): GAGVSQSPRYKVTKRGQDVALRCDPISGHVSLYWYRQALGQGPEFLTYFNYEAQQDKSGLPNDRFSAERPEGSISTLTIQRTEQRDSAMYRCASSVTTSGKKNEQFFGPGTRLTVL.

The gene calls are TRBV27 and TRBJ2-1, with 12 nucleotides matching TRBD2. The V and J ends lost 4 bases and 3 bases, in that order; junction bases with no gene match: 4. CDR1 MNHEY and CDR2 SMNVEV come from the germline V gene (reference sequence). This CDR3 contains 16 residues. The CDR3 bases are TGTGCCAGCAGTTCACCGACTAGCGGGAGCTACAATGAGCAGTTCTTC. Translating it yields CASSSPTSGSYNEQFF.

The chain has TRBV9 and TRBJ2-1, with 8 bases matching TRBD2. CDR3 size: 15 residues. The J segment lost 8 bases and the V segment lost 4 bases, leaving 11 bases of the junction unmatched. CDR1 is SGDLS and CDR2 is YYNGEE in the germline V gene. CDR3 DNA sequence: TGTGCCAGCAGCTTTAGCGGGACCTTGGGCTATGAGCAGTTCTTC. Translated: CASSFSGTLGYEQFF.